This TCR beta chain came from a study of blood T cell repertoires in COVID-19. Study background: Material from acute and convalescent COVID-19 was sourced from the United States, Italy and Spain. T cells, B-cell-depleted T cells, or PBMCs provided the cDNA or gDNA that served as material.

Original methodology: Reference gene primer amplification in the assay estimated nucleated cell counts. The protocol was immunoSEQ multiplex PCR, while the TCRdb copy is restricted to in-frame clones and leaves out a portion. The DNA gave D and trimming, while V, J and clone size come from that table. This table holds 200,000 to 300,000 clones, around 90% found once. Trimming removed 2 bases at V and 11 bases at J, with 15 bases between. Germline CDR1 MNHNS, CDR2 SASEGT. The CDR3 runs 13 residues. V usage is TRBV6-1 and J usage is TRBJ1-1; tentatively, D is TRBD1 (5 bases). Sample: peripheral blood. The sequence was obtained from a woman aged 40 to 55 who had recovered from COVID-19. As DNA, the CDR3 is TGTGCCAGCAGTGAACGGGGGTTTAAGGGGGCTTTCTTT. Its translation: CASSERGFKGAFF.